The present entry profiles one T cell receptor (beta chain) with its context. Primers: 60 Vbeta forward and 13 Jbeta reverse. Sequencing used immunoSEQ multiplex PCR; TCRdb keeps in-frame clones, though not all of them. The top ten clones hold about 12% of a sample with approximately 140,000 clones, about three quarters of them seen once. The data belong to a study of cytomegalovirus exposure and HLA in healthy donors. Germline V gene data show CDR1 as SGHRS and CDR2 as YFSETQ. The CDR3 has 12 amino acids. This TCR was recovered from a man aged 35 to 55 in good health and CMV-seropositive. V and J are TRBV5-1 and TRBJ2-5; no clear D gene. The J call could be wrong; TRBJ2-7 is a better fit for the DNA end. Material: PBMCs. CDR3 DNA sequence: TGCGCCAGCAGCTTGGTAGCCTACGAGCAGTACTTC. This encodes CASSLVAYEQYF.